One and the same sample provided the 4 T cell receptor beta chains below, sequenced in a study of T-cell reconstitution after alpha-beta-depleted transplantation in children (dated by TCRdb to 2016 to 2017). Explained via the paper, the treatment or condition label denotes: allogeneic hematopoietic cell transplantation with graft depleted of TCRalphabeta T cells and CD19 B cells. Library construction relied on PCR. TCRdb records Illumina HiSeq 2500 as the sequencer. TCR libraries were prepared with molecular barcoding, using unique molecular identifiers to normalize TCRbeta repertoire quantification. TCRdb reprocessed the public reads (quality trimming at Q25 with fastp, clone calling with MiXCR) and kept in-frame beta chains. Rows with a matching CDR3 protein are joined into one entry that keeps the most common DNA and genes. The sample table holds about 900,000 distinct CDR3 sequences, of which under 30% were seen once. Of the sample, 25% to 35% is held by the ten largest clones.

Source: PBMCs, mostly from graft donor cells, taken 360 days after TCRalphabeta/CD19-depleted stem cell transplant. The receptor set was obtained from a boy under three years old who had a stem cell transplant for SCID, so the T cells may come from the graft donor.

The chain carries TRBV29-1 and TRBJ2-3; TRBD1 agrees at 7 bases. J lost 6 bases, V lost 7 bases, and 7 bases had no gene match. Per the germline V gene, CDR1 is SQVTM and CDR2 is ANQGSEA. The CDR3 length is 12 residues. The CDR3 region is CSARTGEDTQYF. In DNA, the CDR3 is TGCAGCGCCCGGACAGGAGAGGATACGCAGTATTTT.

This clonotype was picked up a small number of times. The rearrangement uses TRBV29-1 and TRBJ2-5, with 7 bases matching TRBD2. V dropped 6 bases and J dropped 4; count of bases not matched to a gene: 8. This CDR3 has 13 amino acids. The germline gives CDR1 SQVTM, CDR2 ANQGSEA. The CDR3 DNA is TGCAGCGTGGGCCGGGGGGAAGGAGAGACCCAGTACTTC. Its protein is CSVGRGEGETQYF.

The J gene is TRBJ2-2, the V gene TRBV27; no firm D call. Germline CDR1 and CDR2: MNHEY and SMNVEV (reference sequence). Trimming removed 5 bases from V and 2 bases from J, with 3 bases in between. This CDR3 is built from 12 residues. For the CDR3, the DNA is TGTGCCAGCAGTGATAACACCGGGGAGCTGTTTTTT. It encodes CASSDNTGELFF.

This clonotype was counted between two and nine times. J is TRBJ1-5 and V is TRBV5-1; TRBD1 might be the D (6 bases). This CDR3 spans 15 amino acids. V dropped 6 bases and J dropped 0 bases, with 13 bases sitting between them. The germline V gene has CDR1 SGHRS and CDR2 YFSETQ. CDR3 nucleotide sequence: TGCGCCAGCATCCCAAGGACAGCTAGCAATCAGCCCCAGCATTTT. Amino acids: CASIPRTASNQPQHF.